This is a list of T cell receptor beta chains from one sample in a study of PD-1 blockade in mismatch repair-deficient tumors. TCRdb's table, derived via immunoSEQ multiplex PCR, lists solely in-frame clones and lacks some. The sample consists of tens of thousands of clones, about 91% of them appearing once. This specimen was peripheral blood, taken 52 weeks after starting pembrolizumab. These TCRs come from an adult with mismatch repair-deficient cancer. Both conserved end residues are trimmed from each CDR3.

>TRBV29-1
SVEGLGGGDYEQY
>TRBV11-2
ASSLGGEYEQY
>TRBV7-9
ASSPPPVSSGSTDTQY
>TRBV5-1
ASSLALAGGPRSNEQF
>TRBV5-1
ASSSSGRAVGDTQY
>TRBV2
ASSEGFNEMNTEAF
>TRBV28
ASSPALEEETQY
>TRBV6-5
ASSYLAGGLRETQY
>TRBV7-2
ASSLVVLAGINEQF
>TRBV5-5
ASSFHNWVVSGANVLT
>TRBV5-6
ASSLLLRTVNTEAF
>TRBV6-4
ASSDGTNNEQF
>TRBV7-9
ASSLETGGAYEQY
>TRBV28
ASRSSRSGINIQY
>TRBV13
ASSPSGGLGPYNEQF
>TRBV4-3
ASSQDQRDFRGVLF
>TRBV7-2
ASSLITISEQY
>TRBV21-1
AGRGTEGKSETQY
>TRBV7-9
ASSSPSSFYEQY
>TRBV5-8
ASSGQGALSYEQY
>TRBV5-4
ASSLGLAIEQF
>TRBV4-1
ASSHDGNTGNQPQH
>TRBV7-2
ASSHYGLEQY
>TRBV28
ASSTGQGLQETQY
>TRBV4-1
ASSQTTGNQPQH
>TRBV27
ASSSGGGNEQF
>TRBV2
ATLAETYEQY
>TRBV10-3
AISDPRGRVTDTQY